This T cell receptor beta chain was sequenced in a study of T cells in Graves' hyperthyroidism and ophthalmopathy. Study results and caveats: Among thyroid clonotypes expanded above 0.001, most also appeared in blood.

This clonotype has only one observation. What it recognizes is unknown. Disease duration was under 3 months in the ophthalmopathy patients, who also had a Clinical Activity Score of at least 3 and a NOSPECS grade of at least 4. Together with thyroid ultrasound, orbital computed tomography, serum thyroxine and TRAb, clinical symptoms were used for diagnoses. Researchers took RNA transcripts and amplified the TCR beta CDR3 regions from them. In the first-round RT-PCR of the TCR CDR3, the HTBI primer set was used. TCRdb passed the multiplex PCR reads through MiXCR, listing each CDR3 protein once. Found here are around 570,000 distinct CDR3 sequences, about 20% of them singletons; the top ten hold over 45%. Input material: blood. The origin of this receptor is a man aged 40-49 years with Graves' ophthalmopathy.

CDR3 sequence (DNA): TGTGCCAACGAGACAGAGGAGTTCTTC. Its protein product is CANETEEFF. The rearrangement joins TRBV5-6 to TRBJ2-1; D might be TRBD1 (5 bases). The CDR3 is made up of 9 amino acids. Trimming took off 9 bases at V and 14 bases at J, with 12 bases between the two ends. CDR1 and CDR2 (germline): SGHDT, YYEEEE. The full variable domain, rest sourced from reference TRBV5-6 and TRBJ2-1, is DAGVTQSPTHLIKTRGQQVTLRCSPKSGHDTVSWYQQALGQGPQFIFQYYEEEERQRGNFPDRFSGHQFPNYSSELNVNALLLGDSALYLCANETEEFFGPGTRLTVL.